This record looks at one T cell receptor (beta chain) sequence and its context. The antigen is not known. The sample comes from a study of T cell repertoires in aging, cancer and after chemotherapy. Points from the study as a whole: Median generation probability rose over the chemotherapy interval in each cancer cohort, suggesting rebound thymic output. In cancer patients, declining TCR diversity with age involved lost richness and lost evenness.

TRB rearrangements spanning V, D and J were amplified using mixed TRB-A/B primers. TCRdb fed the multiplex PCR reads into MiXCR, producing one record per CDR3 protein. The data show fewer than 9,000 distinct CDR3 sequences, roughly a third seen once. This CDR3 comprises 15 residues. V gave up 7 bases and J gave up 3 bases, with 16 bases separating them. CDR1 LNHDA and CDR2 SQIVND come from the germline V gene (reference sequence). TCR beta rearrangements were amplified from peripheral blood genomic DNA. Sequencing was done on a sample of blood. The chain carries TRBV19 and TRBJ1-5; D is possibly TRBD1 (5 bases). This TCR was sampled from a human donor in good health. CDR3 nucleotide sequence: TGTGCCAGTACCAGAGGGCAGGGCGTCAATCAGCCCCAGCATTTT. Its protein is CASTRGQGVNQPQHF. The full variable domain, rest sourced from reference TRBV19 and TRBJ1-5, is DGGITQSPKYLFRKEGQNVTLSCEQNLNHDAMYWYRQDPGQGLRLIYYSQIVNDFQKGDIAEGYSVSREKKESFPLTVTSAQKNPTAFYLCASTRGQGVNQPQHFGDGTRLSIL.